These T cell receptor beta chains were read from a single sample in a study of cytomegalovirus exposure and HLA in healthy donors. The repertoire was sequenced with immunoSEQ multiplex PCR; TCRdb's copy has only in-frame clones and lacks some. The sample has some 140,000 clones, approximately 80% seen once; the top ten hold 9.5% to 15%. Sequencing was performed on PBMCs. These receptor sequences come from a man between 25 and 39 years old in good health and CMV-seropositive. CDR3s include the opening cysteine and the closing phenylalanine or tryptophan. D genes are given only for firm matches. The size of a clone is reported for some rows only, either as once, few or many, or as a class for expanded clones.

clone_size	j_call	d_call	v_call	cdr3_nt	cdr3_aa
.	TRBJ2-7	.	TRBV19	TGTGCCAGTAGTTTCAGCCAGGGGCCCTACGAGCAGTACTTC	CASSFSQGPYEQYF
.	TRBJ1-1	.	TRBV6-4	TGTGCCAGCACCTCACAGGGAAGAACTGAAGCTTTCTTT	CASTSQGRTEAFF
.	TRBJ2-5	TRBD1	TRBV6-6	TGTGCCAGCAGCAATGACAGGGGGCATGAGACCCAGTACTTC	CASSNDRGHETQYF
.	TRBJ2-1	TRBD2	TRBV5-1	TGCGCCAGCAGCTCCAAGAACCGAGGACTAGCGCTTGAGCAGTTCTTC	CASSSKNRGLALEQFF
.	TRBJ2-5	TRBD1	TRBV29-1	TGCAGCGTTTCTTCAGGGGGCGCGGGGGAGACCCAGTACTTC	CSVSSGGAGETQYF
.	TRBJ2-5	.	TRBV27	TGTGCCAGCAGTTTATCACGGTGGGAGACCCAGTACTTC	CASSLSRWETQYF
.	TRBJ2-1	TRBD2	TRBV19	TGTGCCAGTAGTAGAAAAGGACTAGCGGGAGACCCCACCTACAATGAGCAGTTCTTC	CASSRKGLAGDPTYNEQFF
few	TRBJ2-1	TRBD2	TRBV11-2	TGTGCCAGCAGCTTAGGAGGTAGCGGGAGGGGGCTTTACGGTGAGCAGTTCTTC	CASSLGGSGRGLYGEQFF
.	TRBJ1-5	.	TRBV28	TGTGCCAGCAGCAAACAGGGAGGGAGCAATCAGCCCCAGCATTTT	CASSKQGGSNQPQHF
.	TRBJ2-7	.	TRBV10-3	TGTGCCATCAGTGAGTCGAAGGTACCCGGTCGGGCCTACGAGCAGTACTTC	CAISESKVPGRAYEQYF
.	TRBJ2-3	.	TRBV7-3	TGTGCCAGCAGCTTGTGGCAGGGCCTATCGCCCACAGATACGCAGTATTTT	CASSLWQGLSPTDTQYF
.	TRBJ1-3	TRBD1	TRBV10-3	TGTGCCATCAGTAGGACAGGGCCAGGAAACACCATATATTTT	CAISRTGPGNTIYF
once	TRBJ2-1	.	TRBV28	TGTGCCAGCAGTTTTATGGGGGAGGGGGACAATGAGCAGTTCTTC	CASSFMGEGDNEQFF
.	TRBJ2-7	TRBD1	TRBV6-5	TGTGCCAGCAAGCGGGACAGGGCCCGGGAGAAGCAGTACTTC	CASKRDRAREKQYF
.	TRBJ1-6	TRBD1	TRBV29-1	TGCAGCGTTCGGCGGGACAGGGATTCACCCCTCCACTTT	CSVRRDRDSPLHF
.	TRBJ1-1	.	TRBV7-9	TGTGCCAGCAGCTCTACAGGGAACACTGAAGCTTTCTTT	CASSSTGNTEAFF
.	TRBJ2-7	.	TRBV12-1	TGTGCCAGCAGCTTTGGGACTAGCGGGAGTGAGCAGTACTTC	CASSFGTSGSEQYF
once	TRBJ1-1	TRBD1	TRBV9	TGTGCCAGCAGCGTAGGGGGGGGACAGGGATTCACTGAAGCTTTCTTT	CASSVGGGQGFTEAFF
.	TRBJ2-1	TRBD2	TRBV7-8	TGTGCCAGCAGCTCAAGCGGGAGAAGGTCCTACAATGAGCAGTTCTTC	CASSSSGRRSYNEQFF
few	TRBJ2-7	TRBD1	TRBV6-6	TGTGCAGTGGGGAAGGCCGGGACAGGGAGCTTC	CAVGKAGTGSF
.	TRBJ1-2	TRBD1	TRBV7-2	TGTGCCAGCAGCTTAACCAGGACAGGGGCCTTCTATGGCTACACCTTC	CASSLTRTGAFYGYTF
.	TRBJ2-1	TRBD2	TRBV28	TGTGCCAGCAGTTTGCGGGAGTATGAGCAGTTCTTC	CASSLREYEQFF